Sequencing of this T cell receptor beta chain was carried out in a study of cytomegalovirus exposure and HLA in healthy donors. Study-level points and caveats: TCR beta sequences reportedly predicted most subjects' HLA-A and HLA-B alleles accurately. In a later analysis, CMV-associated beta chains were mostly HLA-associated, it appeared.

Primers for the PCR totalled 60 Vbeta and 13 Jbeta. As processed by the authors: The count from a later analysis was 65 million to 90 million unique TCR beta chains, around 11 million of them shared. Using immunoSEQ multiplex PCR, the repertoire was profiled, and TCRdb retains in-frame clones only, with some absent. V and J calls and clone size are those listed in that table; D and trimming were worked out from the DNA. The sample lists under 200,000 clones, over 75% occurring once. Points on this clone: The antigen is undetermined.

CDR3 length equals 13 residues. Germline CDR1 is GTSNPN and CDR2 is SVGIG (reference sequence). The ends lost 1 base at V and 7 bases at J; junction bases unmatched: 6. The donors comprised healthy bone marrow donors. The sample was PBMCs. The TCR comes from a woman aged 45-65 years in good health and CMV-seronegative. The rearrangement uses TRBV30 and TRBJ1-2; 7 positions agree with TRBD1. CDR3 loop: CAWSGGGLGGYTF. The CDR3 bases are TGTGCCTGGAGTGGAGGGGGCTTGGGTGGCTACACCTTC.